The 30 T cell receptor beta chains in this list originate from one sample, sequenced in a study of blood T cell repertoires in COVID-19. Using immunoSEQ multiplex PCR, the repertoire was profiled, and TCRdb retains in-frame clones only, with some absent. The repertoire has over 95,000 clones, roughly 82% of them found once; the top ten carry about 8.1%. Sequencing input: peripheral blood. The receptors stem from a woman aged 40 to 55 with acute or convalescent COVID-19.

V gene TRBV5-1 combines with J gene TRBJ1-2; D is uncertain. The CDR3 runs 13 residues. Trimming stripped 2 bases from V and 4 bases from J, with 9 bases between. CDR1 SGHRS and CDR2 YFSETQ come from the germline V gene. CDR3 DNA sequence: TGCGCCAGCAGCTTCGATGCAGGCTATGGCTACACCTTC. This gives the protein CASSFDAGYGYTF.

The V and J genes are TRBV3-1 (or the pseudogene TRBV3-2) and TRBJ1-2, with TRBD1 as a possible D gene (6 bases). Germline V gives CDR1 LGHDT, CDR2 YNNKEL (reference sequence). V gave up 4 bases and J gave up 7 bases, with 13 bases separating them. The CDR3 runs to 13 residues. This chain's CDR3 is CASSPGNRVGYTF. DNA for the CDR3: TGTGCCAGCAGCCCCGGGAACAGGGTTGGCTACACCTTC.

This clone was detected only a few times. The chain uses TRBV25-1 and TRBJ2-2; TRBD1 matches at 11 bases. Trimming took 9 bases from V and 3 from J; bases not matched to a gene: 3. The CDR3 has 14 residues. Germline CDR1 MGHDK, CDR2 SYGVNS. The CDR3 protein is CASMGQGDTGELFF. CDR3 sequence (DNA): TGTGCCAGTATGGGACAGGGGGACACCGGGGAGCTGTTTTTT.

The V call is TRBV27, the J call TRBJ2-2; weak D call: TRBD1 (5 bases). Germline lookup yields CDR1 MNHEY and CDR2 SMNVEV (reference sequence). The CDR3 has 14 amino acids. V dropped 3 bases and J dropped 4 bases, with 9 bases sitting between them. CDR3 coding DNA: TGTGCCAGCAGTTTCTGGGGCGGCACCGGGGAGCTGTTTTTT. Protein sequence: CASSFWGGTGELFF.

The chain links TRBV10-1 to TRBJ1-1, with D tentatively TRBD1 (5 bases). V lost 0 bases and J 0 bases, leaving 8 bases between the germline ends. The germline CDR1 and CDR2 sequences are WNHNN and SYGVQD (reference sequence). The CDR3 has 15 residues. This CDR3 is CASSESKQVNTEAFF. CDR3 DNA sequence: TGCGCCAGCAGTGAGTCGAAACAGGTGAACACTGAAGCTTTCTTT.

This chain joins TRBV13 and TRBJ1-2; D is unclear. This CDR3 is built from 11 residues. Per the germline V gene, CDR1 is PRHDT and CDR2 is FYEKMQ (reference sequence). V lost 3 bases to trimming and J lost 5 bases, with 4 bases between them. The CDR3, as DNA: TGTGCCAGCAGCTTTTCATATGGCTACACCTTC. Translation: CASSFSYGYTF. Supplemented by reference TRBV13 and TRBJ1-2, the full variable domain reads AAGVIQSPRHLIKEKRETATLKCYPIPRHDTVYWYQQGPGQDPQFLISFYEKMQSDKGSIPDRFSAQQFSDYHSELNMSSLELGDSALYFCASSFSYGYTFGSGTRLTVV.

There are a few counts of this clone. The chain is built from TRBV18 and TRBJ2-5, with a weak D call TRBD2 (6 bases). V gave up 3 bases and J gave up 2 bases, with 16 bases separating them. This CDR3 has 16 amino acids. Germline lookup yields CDR1 KGHSH and CDR2 LQKENI. The CDR3 bases are TGTGCCAGCTCACCTTCGAGAGCCGCGGGGCAAGAGACCCAGTACTTC. Translating gives CASSPSRAAGQETQYF.

This CDR3 is CASTRYIGAQGEDGYTF. The CDR3 DNA follows: TGTGCCAGCACTCGGTATATTGGAGCACAGGGTGAAGATGGCTACACCTTC. The rearrangement joins TRBV5-4 to TRBJ1-2; tentative D call: TRBD1 (6 bases). The germline V and J ends were trimmed by 6 bases and 6 bases, with 27 bases remaining between them. The length of the CDR3 is 17 residues. Germline loops: CDR1 SGHNT, CDR2 YYREEE (reference sequence).

The CDR3 DNA sequence: TGTGCCAGCAGCGTACGGGATAGCGGGGGATTTGGGACCCAGTACTTC. Its protein is CASSVRDSGGFGTQYF. The chain combines TRBV9 with TRBJ2-5; TRBD2 aligns across 9 bases. V shed 1 base, J shed 7 bases, and the junction held 11 bases outside the gene matches. The CDR3 is 16 amino acids. From germline, CDR1 is SGDLS and CDR2 YYNGEE.

This chain connects TRBV5-4 to TRBJ2-1, with TRBD2 identical over 7 bases. There are 17 residues in the CDR3. Per the germline V gene, CDR1 is SGHNT and CDR2 is YYREEE (reference sequence). V lost 3 bases and J lost 3; bases outside the gene matches: 12. The chain's CDR3 is CASSSHLGRGYYNEQFF. The CDR3 nucleotides are TGTGCCAGCAGCTCGCATTTGGGGCGGGGGTACTACAATGAGCAGTTCTTC. The complete variable domain, with remaining parts taken from reference TRBV5-4 and TRBJ2-1, reads ETGVTQSPTHLIKTRGQQVTLRCSSQSGHNTVSWYQQALGQGPQFIFQYYREEENGRGNFPPRFSGLQFPNYSSELNVNALELDDSALYLCASSSHLGRGYYNEQFFGPGTRLTVL.

V and J are TRBV7-9 and TRBJ2-7; TRBD1 matches at 8 bases. The J segment lost 5 bases and the V segment lost 3 bases, leaving 6 bases of the junction unmatched. The V gene's germline CDR1 is SEHNR and CDR2 FQNEAQ (reference sequence). The CDR3 is made up of 14 amino acids. The CDR3 nucleotides read TGTGCCAGCAGCTTGACAGGGGTTTACCACGAGCAGTACTTC. It translates to CASSLTGVYHEQYF. Supplemented by reference TRBV7-9 and TRBJ2-7, the full variable domain reads DTGVSQNPRHKITKRGQNVTFRCDPISEHNRLYWYRQTLGQGPEFLTYFQNEAQLEKSRLLSDRFSAERPKGSFSTLEIQRTEQGDSAMYLCASSLTGVYHEQYFGPGTRLTVT.

The chain combines TRBV4-2 with TRBJ1-2; weak D call: TRBD1 (6 bases). Between the trimmed V and J ends, which lost 1 base and 8 bases, there was a span of 20 bases. The CDR3 is 16 amino acids. Germline lookup yields CDR1 LGHNA and CDR2 YNFKEQ. The DNA of the CDR3 is TGTGCCAGCAGCCAAGGGACTCGACAGGACCAGCAAGGCTACACCTTC. This gives the protein CASSQGTRQDQQGYTF.

This chain connects TRBV21-1 to TRBJ1-2; TRBD1 reflects the table's D call only, with no check against the DNA. TRBV21-1 is noted as a pseudogene. The CDR3 is 13 residues long. The CDR3 reads CASATTGGFCYTF. The CDR3 DNA reads TGTGCCAGCGCTACTACAGGGGGGTTTTGCTACACCTTC.

The rearrangement links TRBV20-1 to TRBJ2-7; TRBD1 matches 7 bases. J gave up 5 bases and V 8 bases, and 6 bases lay outside the gene matches. Germline CDR1 DFQATT, CDR2 SNEGSKA (reference sequence). The CDR3 covers 11 residues. This chain's CDR3 is CSLDRVNEQYF. CDR3 nucleotides: TGCAGTCTCGACAGGGTTAACGAGCAGTACTTC.

This sequence joins TRBV7-2 and TRBJ1-3; 7 bases align to TRBD1. V gave up 5 bases and J gave up 2 bases; unmatched junction bases: 6. The CDR3 covers 15 residues. Per the germline V gene, CDR1 is SGHTA and CDR2 is FQGNSA. CDR3 DNA: TGTGCCAGCAGCCCCCAGACAGGGCCTGGAAACACCATATATTTT. Its translation is CASSPQTGPGNTIYF. The full variable domain, completed using reference TRBV7-2 and TRBJ1-3, is GAGVSQSPSNKVTEKGKDVELRCDPISGHTALYWYRQSLGQGLEFLIYFQGNSAPDKSGLPSDRFSAERTGGSVSTLTIQRTQQEDSAVYLCASSPQTGPGNTIYFGEGSWLTVV.

CDR3 DNA sequence: TGTGCCAGCAGCCAAGACAGGGGCAATACAGATACGCAGTATTTT. This translates into CASSQDRGNTDTQYF. This chain links TRBV3-1 (or the pseudogene TRBV3-2) with TRBJ2-3; a weak D match, TRBD1 (6 bases). V lost 0 bases and J 3 bases, leaving 10 bases between the germline ends. Per the germline V gene, CDR1 is LGHDT and CDR2 is YNNKEL (reference sequence). This CDR3 has 15 residues.

This sequence joins TRBV7-2 and TRBJ1-6; D unresolved. The germline gives CDR1 SGHTA, CDR2 FQGNSA. The CDR3 loop spans 14 amino acids. Trimming removed 2 bases at V and 6 bases at J, with 8 bases between. In nucleotides, the CDR3 is TGTGCCAGCAGCTTATCCGGGGTTAATTCACCCCTCCACTTT. This translates into CASSLSGVNSPLHF.

The rearrangement joins TRBV11-2 to TRBJ2-2; 13 bases match TRBD2. This CDR3 comprises 15 residues. J was trimmed by 7 bases and V by 5 bases; bases with no gene match: 4. CDR1 is SGHAT, CDR2 FQNNGV, per germline. CDR3 residues: CASSRTSGGGGELFF. The CDR3 DNA follows: TGTGCCAGCAGCCGCACTAGCGGGGGGGGCGGGGAGCTGTTTTTT.

V usage is TRBV27 and J usage is TRBJ1-5; TRBD1 might be the D (5 bases). The germline V gene encodes CDR1 MNHEY and CDR2 SMNVEV (reference sequence). The V end lost 11 bases, the J end lost 2 bases, and 22 bases lay between the germline ends. This CDR3 has 16 residues. The chain's CDR3 is CASRSAGPGGNQPQHF. As DNA, the CDR3 is TGTGCCTCCCGATCGGCAGGCCCGGGGGGCAATCAGCCCCAGCATTTT.

The chain combines TRBV19 with TRBJ2-1; D is possibly TRBD1 (6 bases). CDR1 is LNHDA, CDR2 SQIVND, per germline (reference sequence). This CDR3 region has 15 residues. The germline V and J ends were trimmed by 1 base and 3 bases, with 10 bases remaining between them. The CDR3 DNA sequence: TGTGCCAGTAGTATAGGTCGGGACATCTACAATGAGCAGTTCTTC. This sequence encodes CASSIGRDIYNEQFF.

V usage is TRBV6-4 and J usage is TRBJ2-1, with 7 bases fitting TRBD1. The length of the CDR3 is 12 residues. Germline loops: CDR1 MRHNA, CDR2 SNTAGT. J lost 8 bases, V lost 8 bases, and 6 bases had no gene match. The CDR3 bases are TGTGCCAGCGCAGCGACAGGGTATGAGCAGTTCTTC. Its translation: CASAATGYEQFF.

The rearrangement links TRBV15 to TRBJ1-1, with D unresolved. The CDR3 runs to 14 residues. The germline gives CDR1 LNHNV, CDR2 YYDKDF (reference sequence). Trimming took 0 bases from V and 11 from J, leaving 16 bases between them. CDR3 region: CATSRDLREEKAFF. CDR3 in DNA: TGTGCCACCAGCAGAGATTTGAGGGAGGAGAAGGCTTTCTTT. The variable domain in full, with the rest retrieved from reference TRBV15 and TRBJ1-1, is DAMVIQNPRYQVTQFGKPVTLSCSQTLNHNVMYWYQQKSSQAPKLLFHYYDKDFNNEADTPDNFQSRRPNTSFCFLDIRSPGLGDTAMYLCATSRDLREEKAFFGQGTRLTVV.

The chain has TRBV7-2 and TRBJ2-5; 8 bases are shared with TRBD1. This CDR3 contains 15 residues. The J segment lost 0 bases and the V segment lost 5 bases, leaving 5 bases of the junction unmatched. CDR1 and CDR2 (germline): SGHTA, FQGNSA. The CDR3 coding sequence is TGTGCCAGCAGCACCTCGGACAGGGACCAAGAGACCCAGTACTTC. It specifies CASSTSDRDQETQYF.

This clone was counted a single time. The rearrangement uses TRBV2 and TRBJ2-7; TRBD1 is a possible D gene (5 bases). V was cut by 4 bases and J by 2 bases, with 12 bases left in between. Germline CDR1 is SNHLY and CDR2 is FYNNEI. This CDR3 is 14 amino acids long. The chain's CDR3 is CASSAAGQTYEQYF. The CDR3 DNA reads as TGTGCCAGCAGTGCGGCAGGGCAGACCTACGAGCAGTACTTC.

This sequence joins TRBV5-6 and TRBJ1-5; 7 bases match TRBD1. There are 14 residues in the CDR3. The ends lost 4 bases at V and 5 bases at J; junction bases unmatched: 6. Per the germline V gene, CDR1 is SGHDT and CDR2 is YYEEEE. CDR3 sequence (DNA): TGTGCCAGCAGCCTCCGACAGGGATATCAGCCCCAGCATTTT. It codes for CASSLRQGYQPQHF.

The J gene is TRBJ1-4, the V gene TRBV11-2; D unclear. The V end lost 1 base, the J end lost 5 bases, and 8 bases lay between the germline ends. The CDR3 spans 14 residues. Germline-derived CDR1 and CDR2 are SGHAT and FQNNGV. The CDR3 DNA reads TGTGCCAGCAGCTTAGCTCTTCTGAATGAAAAACTGTTTTTT. Translation gives CASSLALLNEKLFF.

The V and J genes are TRBV6-2 or TRBV6-3 and TRBJ1-2; 8 bases align to TRBD1. The CDR3 is made up of 16 amino acids. V lost 5 bases, J lost 5 bases, and 13 bases stayed unmatched. Germline CDR1 MNHEY, CDR2 SVGEGT. This chain's CDR3 is CASSHGQGLFLYGYTF. The CDR3 DNA reads as TGTGCCAGCAGTCATGGACAGGGCCTTTTCCTTTATGGCTACACCTTC.

This clone was detected only once. The rearrangement links TRBV7-9 to TRBJ1-2; 10 bases fit TRBD1. The CDR3 has 14 amino acids. The J segment lost 3 bases and the V segment lost 10 bases, leaving 8 bases of the junction unmatched. Germline V gene lookup returns CDR1 SEHNR and CDR2 FQNEAQ (reference sequence). The CDR3 loop is CATAVGQGDYGYTF. The CDR3 DNA sequence: TGTGCCACAGCCGTCGGACAGGGGGACTATGGCTACACCTTC.

This clone was picked up a small number of times. CDR3 amino acids: CASSKPVMTGWGPLHF. The CDR3 region has the DNA TGTGCCAGTAGTAAGCCAGTTATGACGGGGTGGGGACCCCTCCACTTT. V is TRBV19 and J is TRBJ1-6; D remains unclear. The CDR3 covers 16 residues. V was clipped by 4 bases and J by 12 bases, with 22 bases between them. The germline gives CDR1 LNHDA, CDR2 SQIVND (reference sequence).

This clone was recorded only once. The chain is built from TRBV29-1 and TRBJ2-1, with TRBD2 identical over 7 bases. The CDR3 is 14 residues long. Per germline, CDR1 SQVTM and CDR2 ANQGSEA. V was clipped by 5 bases and J by 0 bases; unmatched bases: 4. CDR3 sequence: CSVLSGASYNEQFF. Here the CDR3 DNA reads TGCAGCGTTTTAAGCGGGGCCTCCTACAATGAGCAGTTCTTC.